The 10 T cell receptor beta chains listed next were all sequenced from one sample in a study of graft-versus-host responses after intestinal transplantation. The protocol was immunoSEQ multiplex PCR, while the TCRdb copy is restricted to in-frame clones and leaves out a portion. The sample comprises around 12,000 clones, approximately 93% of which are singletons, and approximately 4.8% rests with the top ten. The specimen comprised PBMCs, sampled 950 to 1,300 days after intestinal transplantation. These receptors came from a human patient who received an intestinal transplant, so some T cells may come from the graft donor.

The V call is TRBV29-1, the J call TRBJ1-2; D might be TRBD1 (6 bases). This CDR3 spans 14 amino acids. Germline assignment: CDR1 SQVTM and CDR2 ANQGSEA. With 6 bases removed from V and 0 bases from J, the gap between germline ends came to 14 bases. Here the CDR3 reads CSVLGGATNYGYTF. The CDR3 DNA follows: TGCAGCGTACTAGGGGGGGCGACTAACTATGGCTACACCTTC.

The CDR3, as DNA: TGCGCCAGCAGCTTGGCCGTGGGAAACTATGGCTACACCTTC. This gives the protein CASSLAVGNYGYTF. The V gene is TRBV5-1, the J gene TRBJ1-2, with D uncertain. Trimming cost V 0 bases and J 2 bases, with 8 bases left between them. CDR3 size: 14 residues. Looked up from germline, CDR1 is SGHRS and CDR2 is YFSETQ.

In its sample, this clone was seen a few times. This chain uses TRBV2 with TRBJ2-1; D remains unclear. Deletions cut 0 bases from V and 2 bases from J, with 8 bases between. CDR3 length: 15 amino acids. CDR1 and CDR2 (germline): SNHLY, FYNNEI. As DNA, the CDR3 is TGTGCCAGCAGTGAAGCGCGTTTGACCTACAATGAGCAGTTCTTC. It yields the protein CASSEARLTYNEQFF.

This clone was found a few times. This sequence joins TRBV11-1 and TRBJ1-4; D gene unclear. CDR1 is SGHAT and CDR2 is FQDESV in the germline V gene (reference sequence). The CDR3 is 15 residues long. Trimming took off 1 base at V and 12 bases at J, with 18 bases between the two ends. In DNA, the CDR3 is TGTGCCAGCAGCTTAGACGGAGTGAGCAGGTCGGAACTGTTTTTT. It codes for CASSLDGVSRSELFF.

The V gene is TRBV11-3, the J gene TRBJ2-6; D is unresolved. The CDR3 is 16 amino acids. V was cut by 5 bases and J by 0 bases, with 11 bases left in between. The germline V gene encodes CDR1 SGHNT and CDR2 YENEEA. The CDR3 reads CASSPGGSSGANVLTF. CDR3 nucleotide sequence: TGTGCCAGCAGCCCCGGTGGCAGCTCTGGGGCCAACGTCCTGACTTTC. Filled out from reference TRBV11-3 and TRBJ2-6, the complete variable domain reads EAGVVQSPRYKIIEKKQPVAFWCNPISGHNTLYWYLQNLGQGPELLIRYENEEAVDDSQLPKDRFSAERLKGVDSTLKIQPAELGDSAVYLCASSPGGSSGANVLTFGAGSRLTVL.

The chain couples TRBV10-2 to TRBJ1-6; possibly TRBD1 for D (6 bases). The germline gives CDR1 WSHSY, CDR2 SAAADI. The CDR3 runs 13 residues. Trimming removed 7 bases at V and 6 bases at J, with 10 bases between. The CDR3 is CASNGQPNSPLHF. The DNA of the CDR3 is TGCGCCAGCAATGGACAGCCTAATTCACCCCTCCACTTT.

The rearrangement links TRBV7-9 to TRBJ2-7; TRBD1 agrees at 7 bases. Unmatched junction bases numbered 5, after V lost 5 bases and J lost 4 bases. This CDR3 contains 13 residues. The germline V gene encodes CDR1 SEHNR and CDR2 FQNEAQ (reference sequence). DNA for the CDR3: TGTGCCAGCAGCCCACCACAGGGGTACGAGCAGTACTTC. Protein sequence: CASSPPQGYEQYF.

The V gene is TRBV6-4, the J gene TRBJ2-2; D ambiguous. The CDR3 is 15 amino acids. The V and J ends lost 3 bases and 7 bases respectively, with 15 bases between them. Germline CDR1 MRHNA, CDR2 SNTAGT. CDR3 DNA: TGTGCCAGCAGTGAGACGCAGGCCCTTAACGGGGAGCTGTTTTTT. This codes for CASSETQALNGELFF.

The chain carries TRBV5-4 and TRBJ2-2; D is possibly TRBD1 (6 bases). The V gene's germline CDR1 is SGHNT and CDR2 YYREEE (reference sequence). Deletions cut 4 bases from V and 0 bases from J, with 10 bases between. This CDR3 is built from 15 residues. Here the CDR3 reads CASSPDSTNTGELFF. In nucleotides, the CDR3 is TGTGCCAGCAGCCCGGACAGCACGAACACCGGGGAGCTGTTTTTT.

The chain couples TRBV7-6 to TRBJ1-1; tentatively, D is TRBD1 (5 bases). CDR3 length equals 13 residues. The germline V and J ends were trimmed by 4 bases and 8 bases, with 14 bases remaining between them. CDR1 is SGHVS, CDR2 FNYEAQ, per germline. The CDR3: CASSSAARTEAFF. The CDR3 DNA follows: TGTGCCAGCAGCTCCGCGGCCCGGACAGAAGCTTTCTTT.